The 9 T cell receptor beta chains below were found in one sample sequenced in a study of tumor-infiltrating lymphocytes in localized non-small cell lung cancer (dated by TCRdb to the early 2020s). The protocol used for the library was the immunoSEQ multiplex PCR assay. TCRdb obtained this table from immuneACCESS and retained in-frame rearrangements with V and J assigned. These tables miss some clones; where compared with another copy, unresolved V genes account for less than half of the shortfall, and the remainder is unexplained. For this sample there are 23,000 or so clones; 50% to 70% appear just once. More than 5% of the sample comes from the top ten. The source material was lung tumor tissue. The receptor set was obtained from a human donor with non-small cell lung cancer.

The V and J genes are TRBV5-4 and TRBJ2-2, with 8 bases identical to TRBD1. This CDR3 is 15 amino acids long. V trimming: 1 base; J trimming: 5 bases; junction bases outside the gene matches: 4. Per germline, CDR1 SGHNT and CDR2 YYREEE (reference sequence). The CDR3 coding sequence is TGTGCCAGCAGCTTGACAGGGGGACGGACCGGGGAGCTGTTTTTT. Translation gives CASSLTGGRTGELFF.

On this clone: At one of its ends the junction is not consistent with the germline gene, which may arise from a read error. CDR3 residues: CVSSFAQGADTQYF. The DNA of the CDR3 is TGCGTCAGCAGCTTCGCGCAGGGGGCAGATACGCAGTATTTT. The chain couples TRBV5-1 to TRBJ2-3; the match to TRBD1 covers 7 bases. This CDR3 comprises 14 residues. Germline V lookup: CDR1 SGHRS, CDR2 YFSETQ.

The V and J genes are TRBV28 and TRBJ1-4; D remains unclear. V was shortened by 4 bases and J by 6 bases, with 15 bases between the two germline ends. The germline V gene has CDR1 MDHEN and CDR2 SYDVKM. The CDR3 is 15 residues long. DNA for the CDR3: TGTGCCAGCAGTTCAGAGGGCGTTGTCGATGAAAAACTGTTTTTT. Translating gives CASSSEGVVDEKLFF.

This sequence joins TRBV11-2 and TRBJ1-2; D ambiguous. This CDR3 has 14 residues. Germline CDR1 SGHAT, CDR2 FQNNGV. With 0 bases removed from V and 8 bases from J, the gap between germline ends came to 13 bases. The CDR3 DNA reads TGTGCCAGCAGCTTAGATCCCTACAAAGAGGGCTACACCTTC. Its protein is CASSLDPYKEGYTF.

As for this clone: This sample also contains other DNA sequences that code for the same CDR3. The rearrangement links TRBV5-1 to TRBJ2-3; no clear D. CDR3 length: 13 residues. Trimming stripped 4 bases from V and 5 bases from J, with 11 bases between. The germline V gene encodes CDR1 SGHRS and CDR2 YFSETQ. The CDR3 reads CASSLEGGDTQYF. The CDR3 nucleotides are TGCGCCAGCAGCCTGGAAGGCGGAGATACGCAGTATTTT.

CDR3 sequence: CSAGRSQNTEAFF. The CDR3 region has the DNA TGCAGCGCCGGAAGGAGTCAGAACACTGAAGCTTTCTTT. The chain joins TRBV29-1 to TRBJ1-1; D is uncertain. Germline V gene data show CDR1 as SQVTM and CDR2 as ANQGSEA. This CDR3 has 13 residues. Trimming stripped 7 bases from V and 1 base from J, with 13 bases between. Complete variable domain (other parts from reference TRBV29-1 and TRBJ1-1): SAVISQKPSRDICQRGTSLTIQCQVDSQVTMMFWYRQQPGQSLTLIATANQGSEATYESGFVIDKFPISRPNLTFSTLTVSNMSPEDSSIYLCSAGRSQNTEAFFGQGTRLTVV.

The chain links TRBV18 to TRBJ2-2; D uncertain. The germline CDR1 and CDR2 sequences are KGHSH and LQKENI. The CDR3 is made up of 12 amino acids. V gave up 3 bases and J gave up 7 bases, with 6 bases separating them. CDR3 amino acids: CASSPSIGELFF. In DNA form, the CDR3 reads TGTGCCAGCTCACCTAGTATCGGGGAGCTGTTTTTT. The whole variable domain, filled in from reference TRBV18 and TRBJ2-2, reads NAGVMQNPRHLVRRRGQEARLRCSPMKGHSHVYWYRQLPEEGLKFMVYLQKENIIDESGMPKERFSAEFPKEGPSILRIQQVVRGDSAAYFCASSPSIGELFFGEGSRLTVL.

This sequence joins TRBV6-5 and TRBJ2-2, with TRBD1 as a possible D gene (6 bases). V lost 2 bases, J lost 3 bases, and 10 bases lay in between. CDR3 length: 15 amino acids. Germline-derived CDR1 and CDR2 are MNHEY and SVGAGI. The CDR3: CASSYQGGDTGELFF. DNA for the CDR3: TGTGCCAGCAGTTACCAAGGGGGAGACACCGGGGAGCTGTTTTTT.

The rearrangement joins TRBV28 to TRBJ2-7; D might be TRBD1 (5 bases). Trimming took 8 bases from V and 4 from J, leaving 9 bases between them. From germline, CDR1 is MDHEN and CDR2 SYDVKM. The CDR3 runs to 11 residues. The CDR3 DNA is TGTGCCAGCTTAGGGGCTTACGAGCAGTACTTC. Its translation is CASLGAYEQYF.